Each of the 15 T cell receptor beta chains below was sequenced from the same sample in a study of vaccination and CD4 T cells after COVID-19. Treatment denoted: roughly ten-day PBMC culture with coronavirus spike peptide pools or control peptides (ViraFEST assay). These receptors have no known antigen. An Oncomine TCR Beta short-read assay was used to sequence the DNA from cultured CD4+ T cells. One entry per CDR3 protein results from TCRdb running MiXCR on the PCR reads. This table holds 7,000 to 8,500 distinct CDR3 sequences, less than 60% found once. Material: CD4+ T cells from blood, cultured in vitro. The receptors stem from a human donor who had recovered from COVID-19.

This sequence joins TRBV20-1 and TRBJ1-4; D remains unclear. The CDR3 has 12 residues. The V and J ends lost 7 bases and 5 bases respectively, with 11 bases between them. The germline gives CDR1 DFQATT, CDR2 SNEGSKA (reference sequence). For the CDR3, the DNA is TGCAGTGTCCCGGTCGGGAATGAAAAACTGTTTTTT. Its translation: CSVPVGNEKLFF.

This sequence joins TRBV6-5 and TRBJ1-1; 9 bases are a match to TRBD1. The CDR3 consists of 15 residues. J was trimmed by 8 bases and V by 2 bases; bases with no gene match: 9. Germline V gene data show CDR1 as MNHEY and CDR2 as SVGAGI. CDR3 protein: CASSYTPQGAGEAFF. The CDR3 bases are TGTGCCAGCAGTTACACACCACAGGGGGCGGGGGAAGCTTTCTTT.

This clonotype appeared a few times. This chain joins TRBV7-2 and TRBJ1-3; D call uncertain. The V gene lost 3 bases and the J gene lost 3 bases, with 6 bases spanning the gap. The CDR3 is made up of 13 amino acids. Germline values: CDR1 SGHTA, CDR2 FQGNSA. CDR3 loop: CASSFIIGNTIYF. The DNA of the CDR3 is TGTGCCAGCAGCTTCATCATTGGAAACACCATATATTTT.

This chain links TRBV5-1 with TRBJ2-7; TRBD1 aligns across 8 bases. J gave up 5 bases and V 4 bases, and 8 bases lay outside the gene matches. The CDR3 spans 14 residues. The germline V gene has CDR1 SGHRS and CDR2 YFSETQ. The CDR3 DNA sequence: TGCGCCAGCAGCCCCCGGACAGGGTTGGACGAGCAGTACTTC. Amino acids: CASSPRTGLDEQYF.

V gene TRBV4-1 combines with J gene TRBJ1-4; 9 nucleotides match TRBD1. The CDR3 spans 14 residues. The germline V gene encodes CDR1 MGHRA and CDR2 YSYEKL. Germline trimming cut 0 bases from V and 11 bases from J; bases unmatched to any gene: 4. As DNA, the CDR3 is TGCGCCAGCAGCCAAGAAGGGACAGGGTGGAAACTGTTTTTT. This encodes CASSQEGTGWKLFF.

The CDR3 region is CASSQGAGDEQYF. CDR3 sequence (DNA): TGTGCCAGCAGCCAAGGGGCAGGGGACGAGCAGTACTTC. The chain carries TRBV3-1 and TRBJ2-7; D might be TRBD1 (6 bases). V was shortened by 1 base and J by 5 bases, with 9 bases between the two germline ends. This CDR3 comprises 13 residues. The germline CDR1 and CDR2 sequences are LGHDT and YNNKEL (reference sequence).

The chain couples TRBV7-2 to TRBJ2-2, with TRBD1 identical over 7 bases. The V segment lost 6 bases and the J segment 0 bases; nucleotides outside the gene matches: 4. This CDR3 region has 15 residues. Germline CDR1 SGHTA, CDR2 FQGNSA. The CDR3 loop is CASRKDRANTGELFF. DNA for the CDR3: TGTGCCAGCAGAAAAGACAGGGCGAACACCGGGGAGCTGTTTTTT.

V is TRBV5-1 and J is TRBJ2-5, with a possible D match to TRBD1 (5 bases). V was clipped by 0 bases and J by 3 bases, with 6 bases between them. The CDR3 totals 13 residues. CDR1 SGHRS and CDR2 YFSETQ come from the germline V gene. CDR3 coding DNA: TGCGCCAGCAGCTTGGTCAGGGAAGAGACCCAGTACTTC. This codes for CASSLVREETQYF.

This chain uses TRBV20-1 with TRBJ1-1; D gene uncertain. V lost 0 bases and J lost 11, with 22 bases in between. The CDR3 runs 15 residues. In germline, CDR1 is DFQATT, CDR2 SNEGSKA (reference sequence). In nucleotides, the CDR3 is TGCAGTGCTAGAGATAGGTATCAAGTTTCCGAAAGGGCTTTCTTT. Encoded protein: CSARDRYQVSERAFF.

This clonotype has a handful of counts. The chain links TRBV18 to TRBJ2-2; TRBD2 is a possible D gene (5 bases). Germline values: CDR1 KGHSH, CDR2 LQKENI. CDR3 length: 16 residues. Deletions cut 6 bases from V and 7 bases from J, with 21 bases between. CDR3 region: CASSERTTLGSGELFF. DNA of the CDR3: TGTGCCAGCTCGGAGAGGACCACCCTGGGGAGCGGGGAGCTGTTTTTT.

By sample fraction, this clonotype is large. The chain has TRBV20-1 and TRBJ1-4; 11 bases map to TRBD1. The CDR3 runs 19 residues. V was clipped by 5 bases and J by 7 bases; unmatched bases: 21. The V gene's germline CDR1 is DFQATT and CDR2 SNEGSKA (reference sequence). CDR3 DNA sequence: TGCAGTGCTTCCCCACGACCTCCGGGACAGGGGGTTCGGGGTGAAAAACTGTTTTTT. It translates to CSASPRPPGQGVRGEKLFF.

This rearrangement joins TRBV5-1 to TRBJ2-5; 13 positions agree with TRBD2. The CDR3 spans 16 residues. With V trimmed by 4 bases and J by 2 bases, 5 bases remained unmatched. Per the germline V gene, CDR1 is SGHRS and CDR2 is YFSETQ. CDR3 coding DNA: TGCGCCAGCAGCCCGGGACTAGCGGGACGACAAGAGACCCAGTACTTC. The encoded protein is CASSPGLAGRQETQYF.

This chain connects TRBV6-1 to TRBJ1-2, with no clear D. Germline CDR1 MNHNS, CDR2 SASEGT. The CDR3 extends over 13 amino acids. The V end lost 6 bases, the J end lost 5 bases, and 13 bases lay between the germline ends. CDR3 DNA sequence: TGTGCCAGCAGCCCAAGTCAGGTATATGGCTACACCTTC. It yields the protein CASSPSQVYGYTF.

This sequence joins TRBV6-1 and TRBJ1-5, with D tentatively TRBD1 (6 bases). Germline CDR1 is MNHNS and CDR2 is SASEGT. The V end was cut by 6 bases, the J end by 1 base, with 13 bases between. The CDR3 runs to 15 residues. The CDR3 coding sequence is TGTGCCAGCAGACCCGCAGGGGAGAGCAATCAGCCCCAGCATTTT. Amino acid sequence: CASRPAGESNQPQHF.

V and J are TRBV27 and TRBJ2-3, with 9 bases aligning to TRBD2. V was clipped by 3 bases and J by 0 bases; unmatched bases: 4. The germline CDR1 and CDR2 sequences are MNHEY and SMNVEV (reference sequence). The CDR3 is 16 amino acids. CDR3 residues: CASSLRGGRSTDTQYF. The CDR3 nucleotides read TGTGCCAGCAGTTTGCGGGGGGGCCGGAGCACAGATACGCAGTATTTT.